This TCR beta chain was recorded in a study of OX40 agonist ivuxolimab in advanced cancers. For the wider study: Ivuxolimab, which targeted the costimulatory receptor OX40 (CD134), was an agonistic, fully human IgG2 monoclonal antibody. Intravenous ivuxolimab was administered to patients every 2 weeks at six dose levels: 0.01, 0.1, 0.3, 1.5, 3 and 10 mg/kg. Of the roughly 50 dose-escalation patients, hepatocellular carcinoma was present in approximately 20, melanoma in approximately 15, renal cell carcinoma in 9 and head and neck cancer in 9. The dose-escalation cohort was roughly 80% male with a mean age of approximately 60 years, ranging from roughly 20 to 80. Prior anti-PD-1, anti-PD-L1 or anti-CTLA-4 therapy was permitted, and checkpoint inhibitors had been received by 40% to 50% of dose-escalation patients. Partial responses occurred in three dose-escalation patients: two with cutaneous melanoma and one with hepatocellular carcinoma. The purpose of peripheral TCRbeta sequencing was to test whether ivuxolimab changed TCR sequence diversity and led to clonal T-cell expansion. The monotherapy dose-escalation portion (N of about 47 patients) of the phase I ivuxolimab trial is reported in the paper.

The trial excluded patients who had a history of autoimmune disease or who were on systemic immunosuppression. Peripheral blood for TCR sequencing was drawn from every dose cohort at baseline, at cycle 4 day 1 and at cycle 7 day 1. Samples were obtained from an open-label, multicenter, first-in-human phase I dose-escalation trial of ivuxolimab. The trial enrolled adults with locally advanced or metastatic head and neck squamous cell, hepatocellular, melanoma or renal cell carcinoma. Before TCR sequencing, CD4+ and CD8+ T cells were separately sorted from peripheral blood. Findings and caveats that apply to the study as a whole: Low levels of normalized T-cell clonal expansion were also seen in some patients who did not respond. In the 0.1-3.0 mg/kg groups, partial responders had among the lowest normalized peripheral clonal expansion, particularly in CD8+ T cells. The antigen specificity of the peripheral T cells that underwent clonal expansion was not determined. On average, CD8+ T cells showed more expanded clones than CD4+ T cells after ivuxolimab. Clonal expansion of both CD4+ and CD8+ blood T cells was observed from baseline to week 6 at doses 0.1 to 3.0 mg/kg.

Genomic DNA was isolated from the sorted cells so that the TCRbeta CDR3 region could be sequenced. TCRbeta CDR3 regions were sequenced using the immunoSEQ Assay. As stored in TCRdb, this immuneACCESS dataset retains in-frame rearrangements with V and J assigned. A fraction of the clones does not appear; measured against another copy, unresolved V genes explain less than half of the discrepancy, and the remainder lacks a known reason. Present in this sample are approximately 58,000 clones, 80% to 85% of which were seen just once. The top ten hold 4.6% of the sample. CDR1 and CDR2, per the germline V gene (reference sequence), are LNHNV and YYDKDF. Counted from cysteine to phenylalanine, this CDR3 has 19 amino acids. Kept here is only the CDR3 DNA, which spans 57 bases and is read in frame from base 1. Here V drops 4 bases and J drops 7 bases, and the junction holds 15 bases not matched to any gene.

As for this clone: The clone's antigen remains unknown. Per-nucleotide qualities are absent, and no much larger clonotype sits a single base away.

This chain is built from TRBV15 and TRBJ2-5; the central 16 bases match TRBD2. Here the sequenced sample was CD4+ or CD8+ T cells sorted from blood, taken in a trial of the OX40 agonist ivuxolimab. The clonotype was recovered from an adult with an advanced solid tumor such as melanoma, head and neck, liver or kidney cancer. The DNA sequence follows: TGTGCCACCAGCACAGTCTCCGGGACTAGCGGGAGGGGGGGGAGGACCCAGTACTTC. Its protein is CATSTVSGTSGRGGRTQYF.